This record concerns one T cell receptor (beta chain) sequence. The record originates from a study of blood T cell repertoires in COVID-19. Study background: The cDNA or gDNA used as material had been derived from T cells, B-cell-depleted T cells, or PBMCs.

The CDR3 has 15 amino acids. Germline CDR1 SNHLY, CDR2 FYNNEI. V was trimmed by 4 bases and J by 2 bases, leaving 11 bases between them. Authors' data handling: The assay estimated nucleated cells by amplifying reference gene primers. Only in-frame clones appear in the TCRdb table, and some are missing; sequencing was by immunoSEQ multiplex PCR. Clone size and V and J calls were adopted from that table, with D and trimming inferred from the DNA. This table has hundreds of thousands of clones, 70% to 90% appearing once. This study enrolled people aged about 18 to 100 from around 26 US geographic areas. No more than 2 weeks before study entry, exposed participants had met a case of COVID-19.

The rearrangement uses TRBV2 and TRBJ2-2, with no clear D. The sequence was collected from a woman aged 18-29 years who had been exposed to COVID-19. Sequences were obtained from PBMCs or T cells enriched from blood (not recorded which). CDR3 residues: CASSVRLKNTGELFF. CDR3 DNA: TGTGCCAGCAGTGTTCGACTCAAAAACACCGGGGAGCTGTTTTTT.